This T cell receptor (beta chain) was sequenced in a study of blood T cell repertoires in COVID-19. Here immunoSEQ multiplex PCR was the method, and the copy in TCRdb shows in-frame clones only, minus some. The table records 150,000 to 200,000 clones, approximately 79% of them present only once. The CDR3 runs to 13 residues. In germline, CDR1 is SGHVS, CDR2 FQNEAQ. With 5 bases removed from V and 12 bases from J, the gap between germline ends came to 17 bases. J is TRBJ2-1 and V is TRBV7-8; tentative D call: TRBD2 (5 bases). This TCR was recovered from a woman aged 65 to 85 with acute or convalescent COVID-19. Sequenced sample: peripheral blood. CDR3 coding DNA: TGTGCCAGCAGCCCCAGTGGGAGCCCCCCGCAGTTCTTC. It translates to CASSPSGSPPQFF.